This T cell receptor beta chain comes out of a study of blood T cell repertoires in COVID-19. Overall study: Samples representing acute and convalescent COVID-19 were sourced from the United States, Italy and Spain. The analysed material was cDNA or gDNA that came from T cells, B-cell-depleted T cells, or PBMCs.

As handled by the study authors: From reference gene primer amplification, estimates of nucleated cell counts were derived. Sequencing was performed with immunoSEQ multiplex PCR; in TCRdb, only in-frame clones are kept and a portion is missing. The V and J calls and clone size were taken over from that table, and D and trimming were inferred from the DNA. This table holds almost 350,000 clones, over 85% found once. The receptor was isolated from a woman in her sixties or seventies with COVID-19, enrolled during active disease. Sequenced material: peripheral blood.

The CDR3 loop is CASSAGTSQYNEQFF. Written as DNA, the CDR3 is TGTGCCAGCAGCGCCGGGACTAGTCAGTACAATGAGCAGTTCTTC. The chain joins TRBV9 to TRBJ2-1; 8 bases agree with TRBD2. The CDR3 covers 15 residues. Germline V lookup: CDR1 SGDLS, CDR2 YYNGEE. J lost 4 bases, V lost 3 bases, and 6 bases had no gene match.